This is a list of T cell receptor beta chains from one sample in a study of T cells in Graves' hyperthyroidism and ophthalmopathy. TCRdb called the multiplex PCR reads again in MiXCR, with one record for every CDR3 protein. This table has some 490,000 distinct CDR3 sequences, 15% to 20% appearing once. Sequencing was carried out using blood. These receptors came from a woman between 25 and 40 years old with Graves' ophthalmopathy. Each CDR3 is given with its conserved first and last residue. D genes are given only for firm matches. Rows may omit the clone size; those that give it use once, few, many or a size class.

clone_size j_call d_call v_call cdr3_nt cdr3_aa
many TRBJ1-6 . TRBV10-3 TGTGCCATCAGTGAGTCTAATAGAGTCCAGGGCACAGACTATAATTCACCCCTCCACTTT CAISESNRVQGTDYNSPLHF
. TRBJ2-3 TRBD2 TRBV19 TGTGCCAGTATGGAGACTAGCGGGAGGTTCAATACGCAGTATTTT CASMETSGRFNTQYF
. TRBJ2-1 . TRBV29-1 TGCAGCGTTGAACGGGACAATGAGCAGTTCTTC CSVERDNEQFF
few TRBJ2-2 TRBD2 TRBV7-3 TGTGCCAACAGTCAGACTAGCGGGAACACCGGGGAGCTGTTTTTT CANSQTSGNTGELFF
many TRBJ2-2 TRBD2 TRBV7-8 TGTGCCAGCAGCCGCTCCGGGACTAGCGCACGCGGGGAGCTGTTTTTT CASSRSGTSARGELFF
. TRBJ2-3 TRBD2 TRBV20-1 TGCAGTGCTAGACTAGCGGGAGGGCCGGGAGATACGCAGTATTTT CSARLAGGPGDTQYF
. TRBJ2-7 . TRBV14 TGTGCCAGCAGCCAAGATATGGGGGGACTCATCGCGGGCGAGCAGTACTTC CASSQDMGGLIAGEQYF
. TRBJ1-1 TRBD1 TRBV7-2 TGTGCCAGCAGCCCCCGACAGGGGTTTAACACTGAAGCTTTCTTT CASSPRQGFNTEAFF
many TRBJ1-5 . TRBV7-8 TGTGCCAGCAGCTTAGATCCAAATCAGCCCCAGCATTTT CASSLDPNQPQHF
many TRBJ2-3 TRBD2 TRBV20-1 TGCAGCGGCGAGCGGGATAGCACAGATACGCAGTATTTT CSGERDSTDTQYF
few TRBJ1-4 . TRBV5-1 TGCGCCAGCAGGGGAGGAGGCGGTGCAACTAATGAAAAACTGTTTTTT CASRGGGGATNEKLFF
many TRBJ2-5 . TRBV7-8 TGTGCCAGCAGCTTAGGTGGGGGTTTGAGGGAGACCCAGTACTTC CASSLGGGLRETQYF
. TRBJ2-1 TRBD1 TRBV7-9 TGTGCCAGCAGCTTAGTAGGACAGGGTGCCTACAATGAGCAGTTCTTC CASSLVGQGAYNEQFF
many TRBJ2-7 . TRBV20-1 TGCAGTGCTAGAGGGATCTTTGCAGCGGAGCTTTACGAGCAGTACTTC CSARGIFAAELYEQYF
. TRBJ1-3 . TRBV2 TGTGCCAGCAGTGAAAGGGAGAGAACTACTGGAAACACCATATATTTT CASSERERTTGNTIYF
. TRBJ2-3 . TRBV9 TGTGCCAGCAGCGCTGGCGGTGCTAGCACAGATACGCAGTATTTT CASSAGGASTDTQYF
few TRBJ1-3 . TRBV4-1 TGCGCCAGCAGCCAAGATCCAGGGTTCGGAAACACCATATATTTT CASSQDPGFGNTIYF
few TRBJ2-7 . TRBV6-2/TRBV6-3 TGTGCCAGCAGTTACCGACGATGGGGGAGCTCCTACGAGCAGTACTTC CASSYRRWGSSYEQYF
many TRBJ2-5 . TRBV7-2 TGTGCCAGCAGCTCGTACAGGGACCAAGAGACCCAGTACTTC CASSSYRDQETQYF
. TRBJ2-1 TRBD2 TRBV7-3 TGTGCCAGCAGCGCCCGGACTAGCGGGAGGGCAAATGAGCAGTTCTTC CASSARTSGRANEQFF
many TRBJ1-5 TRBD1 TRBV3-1 TGTGCCAGCAGCCAAGGGAGAAGCGACAGGGGGGGTCAGCCCCAGCATTTT CASSQGRSDRGGQPQHF
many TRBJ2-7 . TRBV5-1 TGCGCCAGCAGCTTGTCGGGTCGGGACTCCTACGAGCAGTACTTC CASSLSGRDSYEQYF
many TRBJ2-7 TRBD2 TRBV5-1 TGCGCCAGCAGCACAACCGGGACTAGCGGAACCTACGAGCAGTACTTC CASSTTGTSGTYEQYF
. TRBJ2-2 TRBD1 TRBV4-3 TGCGCCAGCAGCCAAGAAACAAACAGGGGAACCGGGGAGCTGTTTTTT CASSQETNRGTGELFF
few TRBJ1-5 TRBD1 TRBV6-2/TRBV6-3 TGTGCCAGCAGTTACCTACTAGCCACAGGGGGCTACAATCAGCCCCAGCATTTT CASSYLLATGGYNQPQHF
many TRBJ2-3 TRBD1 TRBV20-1 TGCAGTGCTCGGGAGGACAGGGGCTTAGATACGCAGTATTTT CSAREDRGLDTQYF
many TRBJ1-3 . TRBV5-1 TGCGCCAGCAGCTTGGTTCAAGGGATCTCTGGAAACACCATATATTTT CASSLVQGISGNTIYF
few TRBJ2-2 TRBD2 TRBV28 TGTGCCAGCAGTTGGAGACTAGCTACCGGGGAGCTGTTTTTT CASSWRLATGELFF
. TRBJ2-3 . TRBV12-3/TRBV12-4 TGTGCCAGCAGTTTAATGTCCACAGATACGCAGTATTTT CASSLMSTDTQYF
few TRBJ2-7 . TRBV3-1 TGCGCCAGCAGCCAAGGGCCTGGCGGGGTCTTGGAGCAGTACTTC CASSQGPGGVLEQYF
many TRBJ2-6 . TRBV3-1 TGTGCCAGCAGCCAAGATCCGAGCGACTCTGGGGCCAACGTCCTGACTTTC CASSQDPSDSGANVLTF
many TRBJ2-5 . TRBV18 TGTGCCAGCTCACCCAGGGGACAAGAGACCCAGTACTTC CASSPRGQETQYF
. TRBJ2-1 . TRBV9 TGTGCCAGCAGCGTTGGACTAACCAATGAGCAGTTCTTC CASSVGLTNEQFF
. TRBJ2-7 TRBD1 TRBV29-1 TGCAGCGCCACCACAGGGGGCTTTACTAGAGACGAGCAGTACTTC CSATTGGFTRDEQYF
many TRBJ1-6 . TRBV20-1 TGCAGTGCTAGTTCGGCATGGGCGGAGTATAATTCACCCCTCCACTTT CSASSAWAEYNSPLHF
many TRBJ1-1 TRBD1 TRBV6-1 TGTGCCAGCAGTGGGGGGGACAGTTTGAACACTGAAGCTTTCTTT CASSGGDSLNTEAFF
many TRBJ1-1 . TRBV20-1 TGCAGTGCTAGAGATCTGGCCGGGGCTAGCACTGAAGCTTTCTTT CSARDLAGASTEAFF
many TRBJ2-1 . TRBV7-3 TGTGCCAGCAGCTTAAATGGAGTAGGGATGGTCGATGAGCAGTTCTTC CASSLNGVGMVDEQFF
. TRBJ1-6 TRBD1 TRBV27 TGTGCCAGCAGTTCCGGGACAGGGGTGGGTTCACCCCTCCACTTT CASSSGTGVGSPLHF
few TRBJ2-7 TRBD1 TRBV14 TGTGCCAGCAGCCGACCGGGACAGGGAGCCTCCTACGAGCAGTACTTC CASSRPGQGASYEQYF
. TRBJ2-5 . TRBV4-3 TGCGCCAGCAGCCAAGATTTATTGGGTCTAGCCAGCGAGACCCAGTACTTC CASSQDLLGLASETQYF
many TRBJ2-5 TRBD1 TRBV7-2 TGTGCCAGCAGCGCCCGGGACAGGGGGCGAGCCGGGGAGACCCAGTACTTC CASSARDRGRAGETQYF
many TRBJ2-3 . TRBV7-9 TGTGCCAGCAGCTTCCTGGGGGGATCAGATACGCAGTATTTT CASSFLGGSDTQYF
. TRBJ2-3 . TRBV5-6 TGTGCCAGCAGTACTCGGACCACCGGCACAGATACGCAGTATTTT CASSTRTTGTDTQYF
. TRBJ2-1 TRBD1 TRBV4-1 TGCGCCAGCAGCCAAGAGGGACAGGGGTTCTACAATGAGCAGTTCTTC CASSQEGQGFYNEQFF
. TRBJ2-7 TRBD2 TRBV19 TGTGCCAGTAGTATCCCCCTAGCGGGCGACTACGAGCAGTACTTC CASSIPLAGDYEQYF
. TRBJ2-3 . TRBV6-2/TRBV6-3 TGTGCCAGCAGTACGGGAGTCGGGGCAGATACGCAGTATTTT CASSTGVGADTQYF